This is a list of T cell receptor beta chains from one sample in a study of identical twins. TCRdb itself ran the 5' RACE reads through MiXCR, one entry per CDR3 protein. In the table there are around 1.7 million distinct CDR3 sequences, about 30% of which are singletons. Source material: cord blood. The source of these receptors is a newborn girl in good health. CDR3s include the opening cysteine and the closing phenylalanine or tryptophan. The order of the fields is V gene, J gene, CDR3 protein.

v_call: TRBV7-2; j_call: TRBJ2-3; cdr3_aa: CASSLVGNRGVTDTQYF
v_call: TRBV20-1; j_call: TRBJ2-1; cdr3_aa: CRVHNPGGPPKDEQFF
v_call: TRBV10-3; j_call: .; cdr3_aa: CATGGGRVESYNEQYF
v_call: TRBV12-3/TRBV12-4; j_call: TRBJ2-1; cdr3_aa: CASSLSGLAGGLDEQFF
v_call: TRBV10-3; j_call: TRBJ1-1; cdr3_aa: CATVGVRNTEAFF
v_call: TRBV10-3; j_call: TRBJ1-2; cdr3_aa: CAISGVAGSGYTF
v_call: TRBV5-4; j_call: TRBJ1-1; cdr3_aa: CASSSGLGNTEAFF
v_call: TRBV2; j_call: TRBJ2-4; cdr3_aa: CASRIARDRTLAKNIQYF
v_call: TRBV21-1; j_call: TRBJ1-6; cdr3_aa: CASSKGGTRSSYNSPLHF
v_call: TRBV27; j_call: TRBJ2-7; cdr3_aa: CASSFAQQGRYEQYF
v_call: TRBV10-3; j_call: TRBJ2-2; cdr3_aa: CAISSGTGELFF
v_call: TRBV20-1; j_call: TRBJ1-1; cdr3_aa: CSARELGGMNTEAFF
v_call: TRBV27; j_call: TRBJ1-2; cdr3_aa: CASSPGRANYGYTF